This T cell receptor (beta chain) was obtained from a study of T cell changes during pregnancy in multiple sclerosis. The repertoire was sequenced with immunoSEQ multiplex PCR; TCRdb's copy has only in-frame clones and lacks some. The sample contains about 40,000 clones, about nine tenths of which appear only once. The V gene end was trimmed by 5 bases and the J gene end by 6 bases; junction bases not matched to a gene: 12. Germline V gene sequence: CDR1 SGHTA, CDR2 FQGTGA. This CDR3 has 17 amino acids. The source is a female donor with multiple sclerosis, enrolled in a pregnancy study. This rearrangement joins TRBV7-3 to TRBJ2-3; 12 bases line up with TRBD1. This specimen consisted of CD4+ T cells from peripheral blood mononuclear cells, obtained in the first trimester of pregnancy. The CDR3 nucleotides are TGTGCCAGCAGCCTCCTGAGGGGACAGGGGGCGACTGATACGCAGTATTTT. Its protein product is CASSLLRGQGATDTQYF.